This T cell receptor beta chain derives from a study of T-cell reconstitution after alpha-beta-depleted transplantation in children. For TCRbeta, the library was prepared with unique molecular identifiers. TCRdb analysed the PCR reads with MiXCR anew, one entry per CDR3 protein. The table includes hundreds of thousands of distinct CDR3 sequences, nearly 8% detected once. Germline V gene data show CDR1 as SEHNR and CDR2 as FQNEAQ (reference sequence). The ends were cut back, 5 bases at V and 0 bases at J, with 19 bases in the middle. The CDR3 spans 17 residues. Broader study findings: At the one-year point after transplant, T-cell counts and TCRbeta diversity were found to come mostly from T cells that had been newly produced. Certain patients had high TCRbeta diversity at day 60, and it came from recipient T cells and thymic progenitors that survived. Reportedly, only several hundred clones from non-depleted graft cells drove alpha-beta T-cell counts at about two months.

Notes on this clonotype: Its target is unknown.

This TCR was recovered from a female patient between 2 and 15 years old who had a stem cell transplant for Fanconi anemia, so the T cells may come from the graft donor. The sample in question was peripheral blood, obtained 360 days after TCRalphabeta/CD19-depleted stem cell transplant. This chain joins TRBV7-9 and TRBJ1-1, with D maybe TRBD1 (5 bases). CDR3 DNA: TGTGCCAGCAGCCTTAGGGCGGGGCTCCTCATGAACACTGAAGCTTTCTTT. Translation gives CASSLRAGLLMNTEAFF.